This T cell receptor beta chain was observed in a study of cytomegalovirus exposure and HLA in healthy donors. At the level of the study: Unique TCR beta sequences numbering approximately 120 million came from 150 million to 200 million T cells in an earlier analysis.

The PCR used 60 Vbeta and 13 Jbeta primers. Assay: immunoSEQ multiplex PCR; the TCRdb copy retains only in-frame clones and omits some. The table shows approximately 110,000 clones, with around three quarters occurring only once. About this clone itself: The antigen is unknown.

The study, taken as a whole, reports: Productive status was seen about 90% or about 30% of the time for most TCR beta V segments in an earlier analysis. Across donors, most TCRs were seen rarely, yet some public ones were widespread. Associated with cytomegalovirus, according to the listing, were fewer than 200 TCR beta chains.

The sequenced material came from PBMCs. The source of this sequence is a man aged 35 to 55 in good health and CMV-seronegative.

DNA of the CDR3: TGTGCCAGCAGCTTAGGGCAGGGGTCACGGGAGCAGTACTTC. It codes for CASSLGQGSREQYF. The chain links TRBV7-2 to TRBJ2-7; D possibly corresponds to TRBD1 (6 bases). Per germline, CDR1 SGHTA and CDR2 FQGNSA. The germline V and J ends were trimmed by 1 base and 7 bases, with 14 bases remaining between them. This CDR3 spans 14 amino acids.